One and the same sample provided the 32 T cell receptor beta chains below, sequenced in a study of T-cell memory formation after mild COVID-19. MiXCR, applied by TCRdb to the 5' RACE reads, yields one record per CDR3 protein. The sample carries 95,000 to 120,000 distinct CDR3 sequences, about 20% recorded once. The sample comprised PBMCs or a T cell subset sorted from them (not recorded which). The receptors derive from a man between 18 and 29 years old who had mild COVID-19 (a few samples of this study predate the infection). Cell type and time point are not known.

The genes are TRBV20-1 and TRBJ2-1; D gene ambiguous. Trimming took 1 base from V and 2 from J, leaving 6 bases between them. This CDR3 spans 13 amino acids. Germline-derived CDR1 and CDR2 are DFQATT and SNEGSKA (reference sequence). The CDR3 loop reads CSARVRTYNEQFF. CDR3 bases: TGCAGTGCTAGAGTTAGAACCTACAATGAGCAGTTCTTC.

The CDR3 sequence is CASRTGTSYGYTF. In nucleotides, the CDR3 is TGTGCCAGCCGAACGGGGACCTCCTATGGCTACACCTTC. The chain joins TRBV27 to TRBJ1-2, with D perhaps matching TRBD1 (5 bases). The CDR3 loop spans 13 amino acids. Germline loops: CDR1 MNHEY, CDR2 SMNVEV (reference sequence). V lost 8 bases to trimming and J lost 4 bases, with 14 bases between them.

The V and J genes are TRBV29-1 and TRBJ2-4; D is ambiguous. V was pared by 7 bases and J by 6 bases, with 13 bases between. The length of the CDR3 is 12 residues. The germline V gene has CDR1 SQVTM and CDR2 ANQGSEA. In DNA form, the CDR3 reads TGCAGCGCCACCTTCCAGGCAAACATTCAGTACTTC. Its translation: CSATFQANIQYF.

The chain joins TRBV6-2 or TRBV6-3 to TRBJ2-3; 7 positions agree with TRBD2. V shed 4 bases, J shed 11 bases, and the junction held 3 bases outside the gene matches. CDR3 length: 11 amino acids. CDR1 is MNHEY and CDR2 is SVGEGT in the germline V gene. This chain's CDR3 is CASSWGGEQYF. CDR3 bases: TGTGCCAGCAGTTGGGGGGGGGAGCAGTATTTT.

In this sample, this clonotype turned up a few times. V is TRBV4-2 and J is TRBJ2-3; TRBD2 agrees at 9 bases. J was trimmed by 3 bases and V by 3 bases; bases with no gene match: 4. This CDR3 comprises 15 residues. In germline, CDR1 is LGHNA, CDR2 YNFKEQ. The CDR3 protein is CASSHPAGGTDTQYF. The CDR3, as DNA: TGTGCCAGCAGCCACCCAGCGGGGGGAACAGATACGCAGTATTTT.

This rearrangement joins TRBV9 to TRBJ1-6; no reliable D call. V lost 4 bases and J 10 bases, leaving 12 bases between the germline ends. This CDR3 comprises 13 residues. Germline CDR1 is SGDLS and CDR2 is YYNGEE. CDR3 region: CASSPTSNSPLHF. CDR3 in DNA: TGTGCCAGCAGCCCTACGTCTAACTCACCCCTCCACTTT.

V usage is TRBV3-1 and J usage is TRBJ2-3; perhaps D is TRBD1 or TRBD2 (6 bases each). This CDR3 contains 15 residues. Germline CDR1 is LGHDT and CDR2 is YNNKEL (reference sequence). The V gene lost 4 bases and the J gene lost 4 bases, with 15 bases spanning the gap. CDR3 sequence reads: CASSPNSRGADTQYF. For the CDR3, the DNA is TGTGCCAGCAGCCCGAACTCTAGGGGGGCAGATACGCAGTATTTT.

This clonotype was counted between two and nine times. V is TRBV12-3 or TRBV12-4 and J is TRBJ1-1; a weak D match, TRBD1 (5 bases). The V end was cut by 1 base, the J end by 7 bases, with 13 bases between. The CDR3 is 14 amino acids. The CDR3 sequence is CASSLGDQAIEAFF. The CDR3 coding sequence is TGTGCCAGCAGTTTAGGGGACCAGGCGATTGAAGCTTTCTTT.

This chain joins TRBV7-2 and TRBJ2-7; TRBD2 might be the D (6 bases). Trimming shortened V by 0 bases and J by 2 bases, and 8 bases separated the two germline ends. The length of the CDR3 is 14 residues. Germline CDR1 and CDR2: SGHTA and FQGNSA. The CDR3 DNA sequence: TGTGCCAGCAGCTTAGCGGGCGGGGCCTACGAGCAGTACGTC. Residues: CASSLAGGAYEQYV.

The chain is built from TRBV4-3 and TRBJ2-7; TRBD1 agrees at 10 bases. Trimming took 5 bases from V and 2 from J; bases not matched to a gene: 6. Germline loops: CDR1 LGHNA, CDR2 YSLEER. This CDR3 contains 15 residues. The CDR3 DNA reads TGCGCCAGCAGCAAAGGACAGGGGGGAGCCTACGAGCAGTACTTC. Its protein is CASSKGQGGAYEQYF.

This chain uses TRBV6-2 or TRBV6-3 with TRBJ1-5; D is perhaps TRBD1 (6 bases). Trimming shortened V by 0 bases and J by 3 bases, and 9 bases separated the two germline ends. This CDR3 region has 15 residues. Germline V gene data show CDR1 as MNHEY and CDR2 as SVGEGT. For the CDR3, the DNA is TGTGCCAGCAGTTACTCATCAGGGGTCAATCAGCCCCAGCATTTT. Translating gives CASSYSSGVNQPQHF.

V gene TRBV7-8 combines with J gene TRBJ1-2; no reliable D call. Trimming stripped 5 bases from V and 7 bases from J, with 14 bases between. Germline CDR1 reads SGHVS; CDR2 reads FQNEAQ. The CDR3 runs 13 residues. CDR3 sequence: CASSDPGNSGYTF. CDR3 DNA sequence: TGTGCCAGCAGCGATCCTGGGAATTCTGGCTACACCTTC.

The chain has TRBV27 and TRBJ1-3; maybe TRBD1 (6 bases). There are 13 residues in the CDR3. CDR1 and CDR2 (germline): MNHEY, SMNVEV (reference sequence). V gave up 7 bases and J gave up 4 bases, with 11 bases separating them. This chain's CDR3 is CASTSGAGNTIYF. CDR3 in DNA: TGTGCCAGCACCTCGGGGGCGGGAAACACCATATATTTT.

The DNA of the CDR3 is TGTGCCAGCAGCCCCTACGACAGCACAGATACGCAGTATTTT. As protein: CASSPYDSTDTQYF. The chain uses TRBV9 and TRBJ2-3; D remains ambiguous. The CDR3 totals 14 residues. V lost 4 bases and J lost 0, with 9 bases in between. Germline assignment: CDR1 SGDLS and CDR2 YYNGEE.

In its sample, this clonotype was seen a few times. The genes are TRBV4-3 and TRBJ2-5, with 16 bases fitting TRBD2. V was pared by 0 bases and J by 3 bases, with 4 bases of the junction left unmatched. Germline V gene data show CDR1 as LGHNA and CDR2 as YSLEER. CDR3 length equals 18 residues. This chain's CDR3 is CASSQDGTSGGAEETQYF. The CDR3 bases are TGCGCCAGCAGCCAAGATGGGACTAGCGGGGGGGCCGAAGAGACCCAGTACTTC.

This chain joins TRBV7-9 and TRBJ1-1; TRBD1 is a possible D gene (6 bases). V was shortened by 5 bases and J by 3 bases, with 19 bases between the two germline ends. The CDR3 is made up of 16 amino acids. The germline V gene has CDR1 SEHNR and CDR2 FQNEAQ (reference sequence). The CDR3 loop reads CASSPSQGRFYTEAFF. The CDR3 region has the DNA TGTGCCAGCAGCCCCTCACAGGGTAGGTTTTACACTGAAGCTTTCTTT.

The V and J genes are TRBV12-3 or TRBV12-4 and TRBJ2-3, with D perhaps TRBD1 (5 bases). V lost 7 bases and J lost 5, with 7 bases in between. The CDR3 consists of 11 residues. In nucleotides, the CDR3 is TGTGCCAGCACCCAGGGAGATACGCAGTATTTT. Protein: CASTQGDTQYF.

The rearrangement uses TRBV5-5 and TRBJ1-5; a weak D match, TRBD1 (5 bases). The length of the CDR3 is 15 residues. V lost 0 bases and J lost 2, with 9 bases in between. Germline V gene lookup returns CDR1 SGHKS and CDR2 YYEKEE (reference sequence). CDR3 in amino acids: CASSLAGGGNQPQHF. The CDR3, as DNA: TGTGCCAGCAGCTTGGCCGGAGGGGGCAATCAGCCCCAGCATTTT.

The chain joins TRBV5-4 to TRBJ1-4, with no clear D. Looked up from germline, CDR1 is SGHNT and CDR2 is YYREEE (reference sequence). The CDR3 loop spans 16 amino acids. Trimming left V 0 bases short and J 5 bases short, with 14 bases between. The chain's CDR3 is CASSLVQSGENEKLFF. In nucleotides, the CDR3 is TGTGCCAGCAGCTTGGTGCAGAGCGGGGAAAATGAAAAACTGTTTTTT.

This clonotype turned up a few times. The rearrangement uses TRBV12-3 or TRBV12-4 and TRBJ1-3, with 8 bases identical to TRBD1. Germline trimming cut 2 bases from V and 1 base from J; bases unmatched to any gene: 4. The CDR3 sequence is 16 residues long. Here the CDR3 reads CASSLTRTGSGNTIYF. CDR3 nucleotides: TGTGCCAGCAGTTTAACTCGGACAGGGTCTGGAAACACCATATATTTT.

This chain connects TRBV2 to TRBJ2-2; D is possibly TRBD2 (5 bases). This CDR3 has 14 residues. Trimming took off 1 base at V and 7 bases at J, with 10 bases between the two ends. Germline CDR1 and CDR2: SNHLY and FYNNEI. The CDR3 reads CASSEGGLGGELFF. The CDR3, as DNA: TGTGCCAGCAGTGAAGGAGGGTTGGGCGGGGAGCTGTTTTTT.

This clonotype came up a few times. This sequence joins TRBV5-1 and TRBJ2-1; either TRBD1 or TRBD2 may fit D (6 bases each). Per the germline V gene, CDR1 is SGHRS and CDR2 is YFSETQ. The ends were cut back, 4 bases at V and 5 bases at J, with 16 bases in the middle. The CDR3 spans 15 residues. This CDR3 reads CASSQRGAVDNEQFF. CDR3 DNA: TGCGCCAGCAGCCAAAGGGGGGCCGTCGACAATGAGCAGTTCTTC.

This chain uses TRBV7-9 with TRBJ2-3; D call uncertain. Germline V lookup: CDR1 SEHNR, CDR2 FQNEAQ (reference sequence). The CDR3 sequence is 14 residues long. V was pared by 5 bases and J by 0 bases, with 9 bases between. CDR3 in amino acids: CASSRGRSTDTQYF. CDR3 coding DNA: TGTGCCAGCAGCAGAGGACGGAGCACAGATACGCAGTATTTT.

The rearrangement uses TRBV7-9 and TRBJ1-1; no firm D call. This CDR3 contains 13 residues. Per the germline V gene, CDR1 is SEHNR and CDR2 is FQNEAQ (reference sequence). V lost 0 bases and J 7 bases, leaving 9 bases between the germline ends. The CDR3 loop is CASSLAQGLEAFF. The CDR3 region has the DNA TGTGCCAGCAGCTTAGCTCAAGGACTTGAAGCTTTCTTT.

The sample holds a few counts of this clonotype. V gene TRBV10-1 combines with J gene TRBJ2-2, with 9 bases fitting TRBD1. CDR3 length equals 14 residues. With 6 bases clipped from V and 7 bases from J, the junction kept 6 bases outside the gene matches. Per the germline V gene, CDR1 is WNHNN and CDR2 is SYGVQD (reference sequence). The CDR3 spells CASRRDREVGELFF. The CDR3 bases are TGCGCCAGCAGGAGGGACAGGGAGGTCGGGGAGCTGTTTTTT.

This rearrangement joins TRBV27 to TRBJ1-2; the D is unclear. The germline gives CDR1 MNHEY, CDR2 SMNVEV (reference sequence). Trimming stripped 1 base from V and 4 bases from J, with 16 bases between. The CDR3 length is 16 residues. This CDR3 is CASSLLSSDRLYGYTF. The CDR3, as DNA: TGTGCCAGCAGTTTATTGTCCTCCGACCGTCTCTATGGCTACACCTTC.

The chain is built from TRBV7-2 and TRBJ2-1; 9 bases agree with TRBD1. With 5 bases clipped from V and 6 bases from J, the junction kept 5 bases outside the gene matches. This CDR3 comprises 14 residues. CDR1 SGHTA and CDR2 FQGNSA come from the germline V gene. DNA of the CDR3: TGTGCCAGCAGCACCGGGACAGGGAGCAATGAGCAGTTCTTC. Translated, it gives CASSTGTGSNEQFF. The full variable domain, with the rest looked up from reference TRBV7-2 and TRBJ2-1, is GAGVSQSPSNKVTEKGKDVELRCDPISGHTALYWYRQSLGQGLEFLIYFQGNSAPDKSGLPSDRFSAERTGGSVSTLTIQRTQQEDSAVYLCASSTGTGSNEQFFGPGTRLTVL.

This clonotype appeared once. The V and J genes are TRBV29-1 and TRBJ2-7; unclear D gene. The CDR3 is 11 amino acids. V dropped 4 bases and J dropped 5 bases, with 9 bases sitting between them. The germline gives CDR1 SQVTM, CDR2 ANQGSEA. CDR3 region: CSVAWVHEQYF. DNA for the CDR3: TGCAGCGTTGCCTGGGTCCACGAGCAGTACTTC.

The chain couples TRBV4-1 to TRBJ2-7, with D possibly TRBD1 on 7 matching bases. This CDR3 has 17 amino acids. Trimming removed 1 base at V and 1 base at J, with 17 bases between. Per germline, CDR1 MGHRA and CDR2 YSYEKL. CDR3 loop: CASSQGVGGTASYEQYF. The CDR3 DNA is TGCGCCAGCAGCCAAGGCGTCGGAGGGACAGCATCCTACGAGCAGTACTTC.

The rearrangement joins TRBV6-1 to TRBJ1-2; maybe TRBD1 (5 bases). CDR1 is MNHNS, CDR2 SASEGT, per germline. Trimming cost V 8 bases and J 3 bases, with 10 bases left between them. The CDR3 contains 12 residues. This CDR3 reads CASSRGDYGYTF. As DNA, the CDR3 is TGTGCCAGCTCCCGGGGGGACTATGGCTACACCTTC.

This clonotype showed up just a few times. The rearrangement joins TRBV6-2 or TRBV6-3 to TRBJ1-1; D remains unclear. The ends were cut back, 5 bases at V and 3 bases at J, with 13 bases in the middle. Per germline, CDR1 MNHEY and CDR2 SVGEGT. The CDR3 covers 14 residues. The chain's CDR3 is CASSLRSGYTEAFF. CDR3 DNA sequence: TGTGCCAGCAGTCTCCGATCAGGTTACACTGAAGCTTTCTTT.

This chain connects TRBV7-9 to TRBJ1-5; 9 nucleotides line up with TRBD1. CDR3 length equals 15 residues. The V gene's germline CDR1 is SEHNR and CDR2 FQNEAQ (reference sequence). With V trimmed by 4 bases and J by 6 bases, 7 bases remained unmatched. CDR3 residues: CASSSDRGVRQPQHF. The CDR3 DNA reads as TGTGCCAGCAGCTCGGACAGGGGAGTTCGTCAGCCCCAGCATTTT.